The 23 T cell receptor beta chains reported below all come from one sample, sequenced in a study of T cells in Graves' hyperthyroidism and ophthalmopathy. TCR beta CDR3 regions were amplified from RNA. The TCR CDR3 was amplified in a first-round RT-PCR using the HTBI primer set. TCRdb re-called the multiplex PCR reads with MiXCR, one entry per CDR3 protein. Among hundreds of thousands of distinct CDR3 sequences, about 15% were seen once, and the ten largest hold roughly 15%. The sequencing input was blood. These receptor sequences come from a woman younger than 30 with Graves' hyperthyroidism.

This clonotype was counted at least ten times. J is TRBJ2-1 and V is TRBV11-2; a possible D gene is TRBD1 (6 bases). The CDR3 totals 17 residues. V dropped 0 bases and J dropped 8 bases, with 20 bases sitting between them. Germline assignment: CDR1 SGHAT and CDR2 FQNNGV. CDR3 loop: CASSLEGVLRRTDEQFF. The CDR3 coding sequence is TGTGCCAGCAGCTTAGAGGGAGTTTTGAGGAGGACAGATGAGCAGTTCTTC.

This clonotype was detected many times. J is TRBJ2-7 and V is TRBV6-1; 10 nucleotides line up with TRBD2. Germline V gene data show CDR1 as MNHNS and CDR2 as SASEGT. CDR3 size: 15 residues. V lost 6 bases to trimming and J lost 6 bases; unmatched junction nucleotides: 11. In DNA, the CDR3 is TGTGCCAGCAGCCCGCTAGCGGGAGCAAGGGTCGAGCAGTACTTC. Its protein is CASSPLAGARVEQYF.

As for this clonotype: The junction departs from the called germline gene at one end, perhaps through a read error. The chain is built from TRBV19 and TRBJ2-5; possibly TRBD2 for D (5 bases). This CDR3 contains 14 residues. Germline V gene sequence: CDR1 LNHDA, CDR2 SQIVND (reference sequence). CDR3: CASSKLGLGETQYF. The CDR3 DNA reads TGCGCCAGTAGTAAACTAGGGTTGGGGGAGACCCAGTACTTC.

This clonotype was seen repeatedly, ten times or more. Written as DNA, the CDR3 is TGCAGCGTCCGCCACAGGGGTCCTAATTCACCCCTCCACTTT. Its protein is CSVRHRGPNSPLHF. The chain employs TRBV29-1 and TRBJ1-6, with 7 bases aligning to TRBD1. Looked up from germline, CDR1 is SQVTM and CDR2 is ANQGSEA. With 6 bases clipped from V and 6 bases from J, the junction kept 8 bases outside the gene matches. The CDR3 has 14 residues.

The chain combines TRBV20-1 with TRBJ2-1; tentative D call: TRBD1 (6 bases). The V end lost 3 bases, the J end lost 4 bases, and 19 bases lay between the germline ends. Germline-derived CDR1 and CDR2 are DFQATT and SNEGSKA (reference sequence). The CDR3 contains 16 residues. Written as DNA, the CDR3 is TGCAGTGCTAGGGGGCAGGGGCGCTGGGTGTACAATGAGCAGTTCTTC. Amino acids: CSARGQGRWVYNEQFF.

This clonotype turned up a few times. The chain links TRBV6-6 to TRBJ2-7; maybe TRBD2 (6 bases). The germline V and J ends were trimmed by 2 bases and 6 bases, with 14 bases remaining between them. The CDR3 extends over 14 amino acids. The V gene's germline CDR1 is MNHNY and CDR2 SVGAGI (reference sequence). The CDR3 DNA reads TGTGCCAGCAGTTACAGTGGGAGGAAGGGCGAGCAGTACTTC. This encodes CASSYSGRKGEQYF.

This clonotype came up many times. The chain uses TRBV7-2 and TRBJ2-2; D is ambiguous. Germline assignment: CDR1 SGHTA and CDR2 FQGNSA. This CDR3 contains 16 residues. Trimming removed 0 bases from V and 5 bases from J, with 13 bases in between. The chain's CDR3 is CASSLAGKGFTGELFF. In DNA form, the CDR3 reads TGTGCCAGCAGCTTAGCGGGAAAAGGGTTTACCGGGGAGCTGTTTTTT.

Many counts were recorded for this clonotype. The CDR3 sequence: CASSLWGRGSYEQYF. The CDR3 nucleotides read TGTGCCAGCAGTTTATGGGGAAGGGGGTCCTACGAGCAGTACTTC. The rearrangement joins TRBV28 to TRBJ2-7; maybe TRBD1 (6 bases). The germline V and J ends were trimmed by 0 bases and 1 base, with 10 bases remaining between them. The CDR3 contains 15 residues. Looked up from germline, CDR1 is MDHEN and CDR2 is SYDVKM.

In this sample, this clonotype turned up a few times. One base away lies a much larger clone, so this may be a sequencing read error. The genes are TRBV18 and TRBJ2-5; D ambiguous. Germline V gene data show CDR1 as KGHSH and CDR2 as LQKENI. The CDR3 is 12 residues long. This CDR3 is CAGSPLGETQYF. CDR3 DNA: TGTGCCGGCTCACCACTCGGAGAGACCCAGTACTTC.

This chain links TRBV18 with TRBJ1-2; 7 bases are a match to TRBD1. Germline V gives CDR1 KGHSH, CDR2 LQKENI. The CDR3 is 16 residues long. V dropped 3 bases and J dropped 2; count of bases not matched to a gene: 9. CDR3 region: CASSPRIMDRNYGYTF. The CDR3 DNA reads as TGTGCCAGCTCACCCCGTATAATGGACAGGAACTATGGCTACACCTTC.

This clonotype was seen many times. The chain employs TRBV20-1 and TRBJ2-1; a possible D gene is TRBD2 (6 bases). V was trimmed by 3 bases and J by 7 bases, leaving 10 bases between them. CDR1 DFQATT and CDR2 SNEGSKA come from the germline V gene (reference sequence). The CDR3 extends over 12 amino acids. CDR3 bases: TGCAGTGCTAGGAAGGACTATAATGAGCAGTTCTTC. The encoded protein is CSARKDYNEQFF.

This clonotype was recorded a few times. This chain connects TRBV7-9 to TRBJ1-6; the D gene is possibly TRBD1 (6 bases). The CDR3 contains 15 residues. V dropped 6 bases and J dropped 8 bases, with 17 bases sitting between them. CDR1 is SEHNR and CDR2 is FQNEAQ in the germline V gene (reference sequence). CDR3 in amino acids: CASSPWGQNDSPLHF. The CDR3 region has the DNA TGTGCCAGCAGTCCCTGGGGACAAAACGATTCACCCCTCCACTTT.

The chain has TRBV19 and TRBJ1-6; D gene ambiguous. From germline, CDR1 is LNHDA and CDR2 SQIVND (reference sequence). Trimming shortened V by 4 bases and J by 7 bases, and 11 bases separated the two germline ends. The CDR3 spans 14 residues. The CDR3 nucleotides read TGTGCCAGTAGTAATCTTGTTGGGAATTCACCCCTCCACTTT. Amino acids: CASSNLVGNSPLHF.

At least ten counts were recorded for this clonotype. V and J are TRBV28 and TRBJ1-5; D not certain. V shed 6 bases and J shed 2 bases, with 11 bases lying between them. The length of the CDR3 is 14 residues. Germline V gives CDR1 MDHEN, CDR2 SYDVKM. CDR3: CASRPPGGNQPQHF. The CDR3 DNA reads TGTGCCAGCAGGCCCCCGGGAGGCAATCAGCCCCAGCATTTT.

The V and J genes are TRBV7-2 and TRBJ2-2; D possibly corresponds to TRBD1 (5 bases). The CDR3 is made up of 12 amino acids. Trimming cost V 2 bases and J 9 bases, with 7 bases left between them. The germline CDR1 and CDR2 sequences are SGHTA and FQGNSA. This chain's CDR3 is CASSLQGRELFF. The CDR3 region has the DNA TGTGCCAGCAGCTTACAGGGAAGGGAGCTGTTTTTT.

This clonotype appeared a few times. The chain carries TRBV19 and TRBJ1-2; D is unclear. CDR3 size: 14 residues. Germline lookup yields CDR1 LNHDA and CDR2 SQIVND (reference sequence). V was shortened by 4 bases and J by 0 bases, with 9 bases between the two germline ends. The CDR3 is CASSNSGSNYGYTF. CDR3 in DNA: TGTGCCAGTAGTAACTCAGGATCTAACTATGGCTACACCTTC.

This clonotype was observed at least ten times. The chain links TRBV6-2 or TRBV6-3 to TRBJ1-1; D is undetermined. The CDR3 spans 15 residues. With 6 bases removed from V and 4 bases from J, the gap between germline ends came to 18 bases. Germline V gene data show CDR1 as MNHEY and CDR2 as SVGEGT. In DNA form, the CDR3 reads TGTGCCAGCAGGGACCGGGCGCTTCCTCCCACTGAAGCTTTCTTT. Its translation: CASRDRALPPTEAFF.

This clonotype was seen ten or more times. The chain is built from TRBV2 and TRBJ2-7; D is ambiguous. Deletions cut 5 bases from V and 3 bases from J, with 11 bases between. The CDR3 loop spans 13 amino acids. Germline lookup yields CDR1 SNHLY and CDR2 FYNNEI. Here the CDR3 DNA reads TGTGCCAGCAGTATTATGGGTAACTACGAGCAGTACTTC. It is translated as CASSIMGNYEQYF.

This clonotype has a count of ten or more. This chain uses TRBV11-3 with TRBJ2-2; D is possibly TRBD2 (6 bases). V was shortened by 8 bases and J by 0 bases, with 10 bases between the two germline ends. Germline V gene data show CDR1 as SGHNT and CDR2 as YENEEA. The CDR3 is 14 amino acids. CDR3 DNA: TGTGCCAGCTCGGGACTGCCGAACACCGGGGAGCTGTTTTTT. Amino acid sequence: CASSGLPNTGELFF.

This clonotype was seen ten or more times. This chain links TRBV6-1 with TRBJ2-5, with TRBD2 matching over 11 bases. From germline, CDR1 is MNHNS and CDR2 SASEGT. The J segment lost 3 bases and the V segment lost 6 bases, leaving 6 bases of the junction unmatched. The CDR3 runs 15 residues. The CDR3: CASSAASGGKETQYF. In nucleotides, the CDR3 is TGTGCCAGCAGCGCGGCTAGCGGGGGGAAAGAGACCCAGTACTTC.

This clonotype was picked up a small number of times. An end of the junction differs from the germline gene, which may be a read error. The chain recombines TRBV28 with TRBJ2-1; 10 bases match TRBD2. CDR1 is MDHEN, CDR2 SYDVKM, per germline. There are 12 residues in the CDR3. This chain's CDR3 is CASSPLRAGGLF. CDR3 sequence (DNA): TGTGCCAGCAGTCCCTTAAGAGCGGGAGGGCTCTTC.

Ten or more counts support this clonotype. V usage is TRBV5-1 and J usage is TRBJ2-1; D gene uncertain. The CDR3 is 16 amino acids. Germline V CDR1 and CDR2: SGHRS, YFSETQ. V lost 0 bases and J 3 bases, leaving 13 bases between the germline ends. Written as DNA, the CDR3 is TGCGCCAGCAGCTTGGAGGTAGATTCCTTCTACAATGAGCAGTTCTTC. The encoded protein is CASSLEVDSFYNEQFF.

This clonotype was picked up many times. CDR3 loop: CSVGGASGSSYNEQFF. CDR3 DNA sequence: TGCAGCGTTGGGGGCGCTAGCGGGAGCTCCTACAATGAGCAGTTCTTC. V is TRBV29-1 and J is TRBJ2-1, with 10 bases identical to TRBD2. Per germline, CDR1 SQVTM and CDR2 ANQGSEA. J lost 0 bases, V lost 4 bases, and 6 bases had no gene match. The CDR3 length is 16 residues.